The 28 T cell receptor beta chains listed next were all sequenced from one sample in a study of blood T cell repertoires in COVID-19. Produced via immunoSEQ multiplex PCR; TCRdb's table is partial and in-frame only. The sample has 150,000 to 180,000 clones, more than 80% seen once. Input material: peripheral blood. The receptors come from a man in his forties or fifties with acute or convalescent COVID-19.

The rearrangement joins TRBV3-1 (or the pseudogene TRBV3-2) to TRBJ1-2; D is possibly TRBD1 (6 bases). CDR1 and CDR2 (germline): LGHDT, YNNKEL (reference sequence). This CDR3 has 15 residues. The ends were cut back, 0 bases at V and 4 bases at J, with 12 bases in the middle. This CDR3 is CASSQDNRDAYGYTF. CDR3 nucleotide sequence: TGTGCCAGCAGCCAAGATAACAGGGACGCCTATGGCTACACCTTC.

The gene calls are TRBV4-1 and TRBJ2-5; 8 nucleotides agree with TRBD1. V gave up 2 bases and J gave up 5 bases; unmatched junction bases: 4. This CDR3 region has 14 residues. The germline gives CDR1 MGHRA, CDR2 YSYEKL. CDR3 loop: CASSQQGAYETQYF. The CDR3 region has the DNA TGCGCCAGCAGCCAACAGGGGGCTTACGAGACCCAGTACTTC.

In its sample, this clone was seen once. The gene calls are TRBV3-1 (or the pseudogene TRBV3-2) and TRBJ2-3, with 10 bases matching TRBD2. The V and J ends lost 0 bases and 0 bases, in that order; junction bases with no gene match: 3. CDR3 length equals 17 residues. Germline V gene sequence: CDR1 LGHDT, CDR2 YNNKEL (reference sequence). The CDR3 region is CASSQEIAGGSTDTQYF. The DNA of the CDR3 is TGTGCCAGCAGCCAAGAGATAGCGGGAGGAAGCACAGATACGCAGTATTTT.

CDR3 DNA sequence: TGCGCCAGCAGCCAAGGCCACCGAATGACATACGATGAGCAGTTCTTC. It translates to CASSQGHRMTYDEQFF. This sequence joins TRBV4-1 and TRBJ2-1; D not certain. This CDR3 has 16 residues. Between the trimmed V and J ends, which lost 1 base and 8 bases, there was a span of 18 bases. CDR1 and CDR2 from the germline V gene are MGHRA and YSYEKL.

V gene TRBV19 combines with J gene TRBJ1-6, with a weak D call TRBD1 (5 bases). Germline V gives CDR1 LNHDA, CDR2 SQIVND (reference sequence). Trimming shortened V by 5 bases and J by 10 bases, and 12 bases separated the two germline ends. The CDR3 runs 13 residues. The DNA of the CDR3 is TGTGCCAGTAGTGGCCAGGGAAAGTCACCCCTCCACTTT. Amino acid sequence: CASSGQGKSPLHF.

The chain employs TRBV4-2 and TRBJ1-1, with 8 bases fitting TRBD1. J lost 4 bases, V lost 4 bases, and 8 bases had no gene match. Germline V lookup: CDR1 LGHNA, CDR2 YNFKEQ. This CDR3 has 15 residues. DNA for the CDR3: TGTGCCAGCAGCCCGCAGCGGACAGGGAGCACTGAAGCTTTCTTT. Residues: CASSPQRTGSTEAFF.

This chain's CDR3 is CASSLGSYSNQPQHF. In nucleotides, the CDR3 is TGTGCCAGCAGCTTAGGCAGTTATAGCAATCAGCCCCAGCATTTT. The rearrangement links TRBV7-2 to TRBJ1-5; D call uncertain. Germline V gene lookup returns CDR1 SGHTA and CDR2 FQGNSA. V was cut by 1 base and J by 0 bases, with 7 bases left in between. The length of the CDR3 is 15 residues. Together with reference TRBV7-2 and TRBJ1-5, the CDR3 gives the full variable domain: GAGVSQSPSNKVTEKGKDVELRCDPISGHTALYWYRQSLGQGLEFLIYFQGNSAPDKSGLPSDRFSAERTGGSVSTLTIQRTQQEDSAVYLCASSLGSYSNQPQHFGDGTRLSIL.

The CDR3 DNA is TGCGCCAGCAGCTACTACCGGACAGCCCAGGGTGGGGCCAACGTCCTGACTTTC. Its translation: CASSYYRTAQGGANVLTF. The gene calls are TRBV5-1 and TRBJ2-6; perhaps TRBD1 as D (6 bases). The CDR3 runs 18 residues. The germline gives CDR1 SGHRS, CDR2 YFSETQ. Trimming left V 3 bases short and J 3 bases short, with 19 bases between.

V and J are TRBV11-2 and TRBJ2-1, with D hard to call. Germline lookup yields CDR1 SGHAT and CDR2 FQNNGV. V was cut by 5 bases and J by 2 bases, with 13 bases left in between. This CDR3 spans 15 amino acids. The CDR3 here is CASSLLRFTYNEQFF. DNA of the CDR3: TGTGCCAGCAGCCTACTACGTTTCACCTACAATGAGCAGTTCTTC.

Points on this clone: The sample contains more than one DNA sequence encoding this CDR3. V and J are TRBV29-1 and TRBJ1-5; TRBD1 aligns across 8 bases. This CDR3 spans 13 amino acids. CDR1 and CDR2 from the germline V gene are SQVTM and ANQGSEA. V lost 6 bases to trimming and J lost 2 bases; unmatched junction nucleotides: 3. The CDR3, as DNA: TGCAGCGTCGGACAGGGTGGCAATCAGCCCCAGCATTTT. Its translation: CSVGQGGNQPQHF.

In this sample, this clone turned up once. CDR3 coding DNA: TGCGCCAGCAGCCTTTTTAGCGAGAGCACAGATACGCAGTATTTT. The encoded protein is CASSLFSESTDTQYF. The chain joins TRBV5-1 to TRBJ2-3; possibly TRBD2 for D (5 bases). The V gene's germline CDR1 is SGHRS and CDR2 YFSETQ. Deletions cut 4 bases from V and 0 bases from J, with 12 bases between. The CDR3 consists of 15 residues.

V gene TRBV6-6 combines with J gene TRBJ1-5; weak D call: TRBD1 (5 bases). Trimming took off 7 bases at V and 9 bases at J, with 13 bases between the two ends. The CDR3 is 12 residues long. Germline CDR1 MNHNY, CDR2 SVGAGI (reference sequence). The CDR3 sequence: CASKQVSGPQHF. As DNA, the CDR3 is TGTGCCAGCAAACAGGTATCAGGGCCCCAGCATTTT.

CDR3 coding DNA: TGTGCCAGTAGTCCCAGGGGTGGAAGCAATCAGCCCCAGCATTTT. Amino acid sequence: CASSPRGGSNQPQHF. This sequence joins TRBV19 and TRBJ1-5, with a tentative D call TRBD1 (6 bases). V shed 5 bases and J shed 1 base, with 12 bases lying between them. Germline CDR1 and CDR2: LNHDA and SQIVND (reference sequence). The CDR3 has 15 amino acids. Based on the CDR3 plus reference TRBV19 and TRBJ1-5, the full variable domain is DGGITQSPKYLFRKEGQNVTLSCEQNLNHDAMYWYRQDPGQGLRLIYYSQIVNDFQKGDIAEGYSVSREKKESFPLTVTSAQKNPTAFYLCASSPRGGSNQPQHFGDGTRLSIL.

The chain joins TRBV4-1 to TRBJ1-5; D remains ambiguous. The CDR3 contains 15 residues. The V gene's germline CDR1 is MGHRA and CDR2 YSYEKL. V gave up 4 bases and J gave up 0 bases, with 10 bases separating them. CDR3 loop: CASSPTKASNQPQHF. The CDR3 nucleotides are TGCGCCAGCAGCCCCACCAAAGCTAGCAATCAGCCCCAGCATTTT.

This chain uses TRBV11-2 with TRBJ2-7; 12 nucleotides agree with TRBD2. CDR3 size: 16 residues. The V gene's germline CDR1 is SGHAT and CDR2 FQNNGV. V was clipped by 0 bases and J by 4 bases; unmatched bases: 4. The CDR3, as DNA: TGTGCCAGCAGCTTAGATCGACTAGCGGGGGCTTACGAGCAGTACGTC. Amino acids: CASSLDRLAGAYEQYV.

For this clone: Other nucleotide sequences in the sample specify the same CDR3. The CDR3, as DNA: TGTGCCAGTAGCCAAACGGGGGGCAATCAGCCCCAGCATTTT. Protein: CASSQTGGNQPQHF. The chain uses TRBV19 and TRBJ1-5, with D possibly being TRBD1 (5 bases). Trimming stripped 6 bases from V and 2 bases from J, with 11 bases between. The CDR3 is 14 amino acids. Per the germline V gene, CDR1 is LNHDA and CDR2 is SQIVND (reference sequence).

The chain has TRBV7-9 and TRBJ2-3; a possible D gene is TRBD1 (5 bases). Trimming stripped 1 base from V and 6 bases from J, with 17 bases between. Germline loops: CDR1 SEHNR, CDR2 FQNEAQ (reference sequence). The CDR3 contains 16 residues. DNA for the CDR3: TGTGCCAGCAGCTTAGTGTCAGCCTACAGGTCTGATACGCAGTATTTT. Translating it yields CASSLVSAYRSDTQYF. Together with reference TRBV7-9 and TRBJ2-3, the CDR3 gives the full variable domain: DTGVSQNPRHKITKRGQNVTFRCDPISEHNRLYWYRQTLGQGPEFLTYFQNEAQLEKSRLLSDRFSAERPKGSFSTLEIQRTEQGDSAMYLCASSLVSAYRSDTQYFGPGTRLTVL.

This clone was detected only once. V and J are TRBV11-2 and TRBJ1-6, with a possible D match to TRBD1 (5 bases). V shed 0 bases and J shed 5 bases, with 5 bases lying between them. CDR1 is SGHAT and CDR2 is FQNNGV in the germline V gene. The CDR3 is made up of 14 amino acids. CDR3 nucleotides: TGTGCCAGCAGCTTAGACAGGGATAATTCACCCCTCCACTTT. As protein: CASSLDRDNSPLHF.

The chain is built from TRBV3-1 (or the pseudogene TRBV3-2) and TRBJ2-3; 7 bases agree with TRBD1. Trimming at V came to 3 bases and at J to 5 bases, leaving 8 bases not matched to a gene. The CDR3 has 15 residues. Germline CDR1 is LGHDT and CDR2 is YNNKEL (reference sequence). CDR3 coding DNA: TGTGCCAGCAGCCAGCCAGAAGGGGGCGAAGATACGCAGTATTTT. Encoded protein: CASSQPEGGEDTQYF.

About this clone itself: Other DNA sequences within the sample encode an identical CDR3. The CDR3 DNA follows: TGTGCCACCAGTTCACGAGGCAATGAGCAGTTCTTC. This sequence encodes CATSSRGNEQFF. The rearrangement joins TRBV15 to TRBJ2-1; D remains unclear. The CDR3 is 12 residues long. Germline CDR1 is LNHNV and CDR2 is YYDKDF (reference sequence). V was trimmed by 6 bases and J by 6 bases, leaving 9 bases between them.

In its sample, this clone was seen a few times. The chain employs TRBV30 and TRBJ1-6; 8 nucleotides align to TRBD1. CDR3 length: 14 amino acids. Germline trimming cut 2 bases from V and 8 bases from J; bases unmatched to any gene: 5. Germline V gives CDR1 GTSNPN, CDR2 SVGIG (reference sequence). Written as DNA, the CDR3 is TGTGCCTGGAGTCTTACAGGGGGGGATTCACCCCTCCACTTT. The encoded protein is CAWSLTGGDSPLHF.

J is TRBJ2-6 and V is TRBV24-1; 9 positions match TRBD1. Germline lookup yields CDR1 KGHDR and CDR2 SFDVKD. There are 19 residues in the CDR3. J was trimmed by 4 bases and V by 0 bases; bases with no gene match: 9. The CDR3 DNA sequence: TGTGCCACCAGTGATTTGCCCTTTACAGGGGGCCGCGGGGCCAACGTCCTGACTTTC. As protein: CATSDLPFTGGRGANVLTF.

The rearrangement uses TRBV10-2 and TRBJ2-2, with 11 nucleotides matching TRBD2. The CDR3 length is 17 residues. Germline V gives CDR1 WSHSY, CDR2 SAAADI. Unmatched junction bases numbered 5, after V lost 3 bases and J lost 2 bases. CDR3 nucleotide sequence: TGCGCCAGCAGTGATCATAGCGGGAGGGCCAACACCGGGGAGCTGTTTTTT. Translated: CASSDHSGRANTGELFF.

This chain connects TRBV7-9 to TRBJ2-7; D might be TRBD1 (6 bases). CDR1 and CDR2 (germline): SEHNR, FQNEAQ (reference sequence). The CDR3 is 14 residues long. Trimming removed 5 bases at V and 0 bases at J, with 11 bases between. CDR3: CASSPGANSYEQYF. The CDR3 nucleotides read TGTGCCAGCAGCCCAGGGGCTAACTCCTACGAGCAGTACTTC. Variable domain in full (rest from reference TRBV7-9 and TRBJ2-7): DTGVSQNPRHKITKRGQNVTFRCDPISEHNRLYWYRQTLGQGPEFLTYFQNEAQLEKSRLLSDRFSAERPKGSFSTLEIQRTEQGDSAMYLCASSPGANSYEQYFGPGTRLTVT.

This sequence joins TRBV18 and TRBJ1-4, with unresolved D. Between the trimmed V and J ends, which lost 5 bases and 0 bases, there was a span of 7 bases. The CDR3 length is 14 residues. Germline V CDR1 and CDR2: KGHSH, LQKENI. CDR3 sequence: CASSASATNEKLFF. The CDR3 DNA follows: TGTGCCAGCTCAGCCAGTGCAACTAATGAAAAACTGTTTTTT.

The genes are TRBV27 and TRBJ1-1; tentative D call: TRBD1 (5 bases). This CDR3 comprises 16 residues. The germline gives CDR1 MNHEY, CDR2 SMNVEV (reference sequence). V was shortened by 2 bases and J by 0 bases, with 13 bases between the two germline ends. CDR3 nucleotide sequence: TGTGCCAGCAGTTTAGAGGTTGGCAGGGTGAACACTGAAGCTTTCTTT. This codes for CASSLEVGRVNTEAFF.

In its sample, this clone was seen once. V usage is TRBV5-6 and J usage is TRBJ1-6; 7 bases line up with TRBD1. V shed 5 bases, J shed 6 bases, and the junction held 5 bases outside the gene matches. Germline V gene sequence: CDR1 SGHDT, CDR2 YYEEEE. The CDR3 covers 14 residues. CDR3 DNA sequence: TGTGCCAGCAGTGACAGGGCAGCTAATTCACCCCTCCACTTT. This sequence encodes CASSDRAANSPLHF.

This chain uses TRBV11-2 with TRBJ2-7; unclear D gene. Trimming removed 1 base at V and 6 bases at J, with 7 bases between. This CDR3 has 12 amino acids. CDR1 and CDR2 (germline): SGHAT, FQNNGV. CDR3 DNA: TGTGCCAGCAGCTTAGTGGAGCGCGAGCAGTACTTC. This translates into CASSLVEREQYF.